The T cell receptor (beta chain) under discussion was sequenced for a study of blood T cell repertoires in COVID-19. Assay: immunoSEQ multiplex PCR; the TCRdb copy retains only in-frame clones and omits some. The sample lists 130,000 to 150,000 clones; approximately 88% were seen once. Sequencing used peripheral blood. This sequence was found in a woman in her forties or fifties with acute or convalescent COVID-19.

CDR3 sequence: CASSLGQGTNQPQHF. In nucleotides, the CDR3 is TGTGCCAGCAGCTTGGGACAGGGAACCAATCAGCCCCAGCATTTT. The chain recombines TRBV7-8 with TRBJ1-5; 9 bases are shared with TRBD1. Germline V CDR1 and CDR2: SGHVS, FQNEAQ. The CDR3 has 15 amino acids. With V trimmed by 3 bases and J by 3 bases, 3 bases remained unmatched.